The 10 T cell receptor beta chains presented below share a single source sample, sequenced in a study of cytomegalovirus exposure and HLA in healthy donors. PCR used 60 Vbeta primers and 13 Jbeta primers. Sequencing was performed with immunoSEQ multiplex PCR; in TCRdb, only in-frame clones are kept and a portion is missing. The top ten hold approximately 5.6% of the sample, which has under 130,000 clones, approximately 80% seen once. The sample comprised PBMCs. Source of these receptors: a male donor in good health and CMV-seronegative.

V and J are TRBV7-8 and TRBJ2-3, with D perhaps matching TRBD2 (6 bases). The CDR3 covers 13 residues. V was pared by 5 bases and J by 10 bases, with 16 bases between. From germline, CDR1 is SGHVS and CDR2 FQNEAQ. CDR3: CASSPPRENAQYF. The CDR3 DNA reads TGTGCCAGCAGCCCCCCCCGGGAGAACGCGCAGTATTTT.

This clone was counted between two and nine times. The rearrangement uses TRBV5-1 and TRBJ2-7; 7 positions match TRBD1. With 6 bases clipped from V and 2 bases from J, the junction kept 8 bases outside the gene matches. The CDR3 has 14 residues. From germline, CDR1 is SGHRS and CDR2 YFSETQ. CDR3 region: CASTPTGNPYEQYF. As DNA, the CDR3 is TGCGCCAGCACCCCGACAGGGAACCCCTACGAGCAGTACTTC.

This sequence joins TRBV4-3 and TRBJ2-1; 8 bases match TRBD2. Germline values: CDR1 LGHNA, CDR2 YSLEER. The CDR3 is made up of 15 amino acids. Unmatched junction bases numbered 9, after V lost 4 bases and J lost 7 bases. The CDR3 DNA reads TGCGCCAGCAGCCCCATAGCGGGGCCGGGGAATGAGCAGTTCTTC. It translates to CASSPIAGPGNEQFF.

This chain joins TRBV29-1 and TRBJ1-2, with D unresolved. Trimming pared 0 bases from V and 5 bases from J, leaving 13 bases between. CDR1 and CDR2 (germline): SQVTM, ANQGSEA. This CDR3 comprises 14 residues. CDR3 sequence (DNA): TGCAGCGTTGAAGATGGGGAGTCAAAATATGGCTACACCTTC. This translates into CSVEDGESKYGYTF.

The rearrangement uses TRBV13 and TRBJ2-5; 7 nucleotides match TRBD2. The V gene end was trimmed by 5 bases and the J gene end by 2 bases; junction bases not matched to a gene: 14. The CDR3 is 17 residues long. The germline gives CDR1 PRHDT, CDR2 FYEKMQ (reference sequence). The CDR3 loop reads CASSPTSALPPQETQYF. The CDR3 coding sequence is TGTGCCAGCAGCCCCACTAGCGCGCTTCCACCACAAGAGACCCAGTACTTC.

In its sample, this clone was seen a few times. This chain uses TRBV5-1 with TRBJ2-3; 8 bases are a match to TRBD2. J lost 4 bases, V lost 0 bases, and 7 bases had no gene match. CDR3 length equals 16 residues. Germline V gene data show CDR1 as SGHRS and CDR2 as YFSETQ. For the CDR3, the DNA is TGCGCCAGCAGCTTGGAACCGGGACTAGTCTCAGATACGCAGTATTTT. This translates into CASSLEPGLVSDTQYF.

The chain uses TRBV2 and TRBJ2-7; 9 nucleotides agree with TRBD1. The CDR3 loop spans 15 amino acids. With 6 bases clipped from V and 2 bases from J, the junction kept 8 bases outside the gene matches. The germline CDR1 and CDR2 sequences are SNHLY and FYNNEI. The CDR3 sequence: CASRGDRVGAYEQYF. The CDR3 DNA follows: TGTGCCAGCAGGGGGGACAGGGTCGGGGCCTACGAGCAGTACTTC.

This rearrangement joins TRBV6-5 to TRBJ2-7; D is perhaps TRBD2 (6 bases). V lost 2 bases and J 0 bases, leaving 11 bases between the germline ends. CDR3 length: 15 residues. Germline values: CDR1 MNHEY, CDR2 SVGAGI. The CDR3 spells CASSYGVGGSYEQYF. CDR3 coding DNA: TGTGCCAGCAGTTACGGGGTCGGGGGCTCCTACGAGCAGTACTTC.

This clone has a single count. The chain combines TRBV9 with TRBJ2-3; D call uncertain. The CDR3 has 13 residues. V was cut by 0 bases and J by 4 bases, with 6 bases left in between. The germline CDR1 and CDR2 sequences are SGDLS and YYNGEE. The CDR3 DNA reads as TGTGCCAGCAGCGTAGCACGCGCAGATACGCAGTATTTT. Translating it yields CASSVARADTQYF.

The CDR3 DNA follows: TGTGCCAGCTCACAGGGGGACAGTCGGGAGACCCAGTACTTC. Amino acids: CASSQGDSRETQYF. The chain couples TRBV18 to TRBJ2-5; 7 nucleotides match TRBD1. CDR3 size: 14 residues. The germline V gene has CDR1 KGHSH and CDR2 LQKENI. V gave up 4 bases and J gave up 5 bases; unmatched junction bases: 7.